These 32 T cell receptor beta chains were sequenced from one sample in a study of blood T cell repertoires in COVID-19. Data came from immunoSEQ multiplex PCR; TCRdb stores just in-frame clones and leaves some out. The sample shows about 93,000 clones, 85% to 90% of them seen only once. The source material was peripheral blood. These TCRs come from a human donor with active COVID-19. The donor label of this sample is uncertain.

This chain uses TRBV5-1 with TRBJ1-1; 7 nucleotides agree with TRBD1. Trimming took 4 bases from V and 7 from J; bases not matched to a gene: 4. Germline assignment: CDR1 SGHRS and CDR2 YFSETQ. The CDR3 runs to 12 residues. Here the CDR3 DNA reads TGCGCCAGCAGCCGGGACAGCTTTGAAGCTTTCTTT. It translates to CASSRDSFEAFF. Variable domain in full (rest from reference TRBV5-1 and TRBJ1-1): KAGVTQTPRYLIKTRGQQVTLSCSPISGHRSVSWYQQTPGQGLQFLFEYFSETQRNKGNFPGRFSGRQFSNSRSEMNVSTLELGDSALYLCASSRDSFEAFFGQGTRLTVV.

The V gene is TRBV7-3, the J gene TRBJ1-1, with unresolved D. Germline CDR1 SGHTA, CDR2 FQGTGA. Trimming took 2 bases from V and 7 from J, leaving 8 bases between them. The CDR3 has 12 residues. The CDR3 DNA follows: TGTGCCAGCAGCTTAGGAGGAGATGAAGCTTTCTTT. It codes for CASSLGGDEAFF. The whole variable domain, filled in from reference TRBV7-3 and TRBJ1-1, reads GAGVSQTPSNKVTEKGKYVELRCDPISGHTALYWYRQSLGQGPEFLIYFQGTGAADDSGLPNDRFFAVRPEGSVSTLKIQRTERGDSAVYLCASSLGGDEAFFGQGTRLTVV.

This clone has a single count. J is TRBJ2-7 and V is TRBV28; the D gene is possibly TRBD1 (6 bases). Germline CDR1 is MDHEN and CDR2 is SYDVKM. CDR3 size: 14 residues. Trimming took off 7 bases at V and 5 bases at J, with 18 bases between the two ends. CDR3 nucleotides: TGTGCCAGCAATTCCGGGACATCCAACCACGAGCAGTACTTC. Its protein product is CASNSGTSNHEQYF.

V and J are TRBV6-5 and TRBJ1-1; D gene ambiguous. This CDR3 has 14 residues. The germline CDR1 and CDR2 sequences are MNHEY and SVGAGI. V lost 2 bases and J lost 7, with 14 bases in between. In nucleotides, the CDR3 is TGTGCCAGCAGTTACCGGAACAGAGACCGTGAAGCTTTCTTT. Its protein product is CASSYRNRDREAFF.

The chain links TRBV9 to TRBJ2-2, with a weak D call TRBD2 (6 bases). The germline gives CDR1 SGDLS, CDR2 YYNGEE. The CDR3 is 13 residues long. V was clipped by 2 bases and J by 5 bases, with 7 bases between them. CDR3 DNA: TGTGCCAGCAGCGTGGGACTGACCGGGGAGCTGTTTTTT. This codes for CASSVGLTGELFF.

This clone was seen a few times. The V and J genes are TRBV10-3 and TRBJ1-2; a weak D match, TRBD1 (5 bases). CDR1 and CDR2 from the germline V gene are ENHRY and SYGVKD. The CDR3 extends over 12 amino acids. V dropped 6 bases and J dropped 3 bases, with 8 bases sitting between them. The CDR3 region has the DNA TGTGCCATCAGCAGGGATTACTATGGCTACACCTTC. Translated, it gives CAISRDYYGYTF.

The chain recombines TRBV14 with TRBJ2-5; 11 positions agree with TRBD1. CDR3 size: 16 residues. CDR1 is SGHDN and CDR2 is FVKESK in the germline V gene. J gave up 4 bases and V 0 bases, and 4 bases lay outside the gene matches. CDR3 amino acids: CASSQEFGTGGETQYF. The CDR3 nucleotides read TGTGCCAGCAGCCAAGAGTTCGGGACAGGGGGAGAGACCCAGTACTTC.

The V call is TRBV25-1, the J call TRBJ2-4; 7 bases are a match to TRBD1. Germline CDR1 and CDR2: MGHDK and SYGVNS. CDR3 length: 17 amino acids. V trimming: 6 bases; J trimming: 8 bases; junction bases outside the gene matches: 19. The CDR3 sequence: CASSPTSQQGEGDIQYF. The CDR3, as DNA: TGTGCCAGCAGCCCCACCTCCCAGCAGGGGGAAGGGGACATTCAGTACTTC.

This clone was seen only once. The chain uses TRBV5-6 and TRBJ1-4; D unclear. The CDR3 runs 16 residues. Trimming took 4 bases from V and 2 from J, leaving 15 bases between them. Germline CDR1 SGHDT, CDR2 YYEEEE. DNA of the CDR3: TGTGCCAGCAGCCCGGGTCTGGGTCGTACTAATGAAAAACTGTTTTTT. Translation: CASSPGLGRTNEKLFF.

The gene calls are TRBV11-2 and TRBJ1-2; maybe TRBD1 (5 bases). There are 14 residues in the CDR3. The germline gives CDR1 SGHAT, CDR2 FQNNGV. Trimming shortened V by 8 bases and J by 8 bases, and 21 bases separated the two germline ends. In nucleotides, the CDR3 is TGTGCCAGCTCCTCTTTGGCGGACAAGTTAGGCTACACCTTC. Its translation is CASSSLADKLGYTF.

The rearrangement joins TRBV18 to TRBJ2-1, with D perhaps matching TRBD2 (5 bases). Trimming cost V 2 bases and J 9 bases, with 17 bases left between them. In germline, CDR1 is KGHSH, CDR2 LQKENI. The CDR3 has 15 residues. The DNA of the CDR3 is TGTGCCAGCTCACCATTCAGGATTGAGGGTACTGAGCAGTTCTTC. This gives the protein CASSPFRIEGTEQFF.

The chain uses TRBV5-1 and TRBJ1-5; D unresolved. Per germline, CDR1 SGHRS and CDR2 YFSETQ. Trimming took 1 base from V and 4 from J, leaving 12 bases between them. CDR3 length: 15 amino acids. The CDR3 DNA is TGCGCCAGCAGCTTGACGGGAGCCCCAAATCAGCCCCAGCATTTT. It is translated as CASSLTGAPNQPQHF. Drawing the rest from reference TRBV5-1 and TRBJ1-5, the complete variable domain is KAGVTQTPRYLIKTRGQQVTLSCSPISGHRSVSWYQQTPGQGLQFLFEYFSETQRNKGNFPGRFSGRQFSNSRSEMNVSTLELGDSALYLCASSLTGAPNQPQHFGDGTRLSIL.

This clone appeared a few times. CDR3 DNA sequence: TGTGCCAGCAGTCGGGGGGGCTCCTACAATGAGCAGTTCTTC. It specifies CASSRGGSYNEQFF. The J gene is TRBJ2-1, the V gene TRBV6-4; TRBD2 aligns across 8 bases. CDR3 length equals 14 residues. The V gene's germline CDR1 is MRHNA and CDR2 SNTAGT. V dropped 5 bases and J dropped 0; count of bases not matched to a gene: 0.

This rearrangement joins TRBV6-5 to TRBJ2-4; no reliable D call. V was pared by 0 bases and J by 7 bases, with 7 bases between. This CDR3 has 13 residues. Per the germline V gene, CDR1 is MNHEY and CDR2 is SVGAGI. As DNA, the CDR3 is TGTGCCAGCAGTTACTCCACAGTCAACATTCAGTACTTC. It translates to CASSYSTVNIQYF.

The genes are TRBV4-3 and TRBJ1-6; TRBD1 might be the D (6 bases). Trimming shortened V by 0 bases and J by 6 bases, and 12 bases separated the two germline ends. CDR1 is LGHNA, CDR2 YSLEER, per germline. This CDR3 is built from 16 residues. The CDR3 spells CASSQDIGQRNSPLHF. The CDR3 nucleotides read TGCGCCAGCAGCCAAGATATCGGACAGCGTAATTCACCCCTCCACTTT.

The genes are TRBV29-1 and TRBJ2-2; TRBD1 might be the D (5 bases). Trimming removed 4 bases at V and 0 bases at J, with 9 bases between. The germline gives CDR1 SQVTM, CDR2 ANQGSEA. This CDR3 is built from 14 residues. The CDR3 protein is CSVGAGTNTGELFF. DNA for the CDR3: TGCAGCGTTGGGGCAGGGACGAACACCGGGGAGCTGTTTTTT.

The chain uses TRBV18 and TRBJ2-5; 8 bases fit TRBD2. V trimming: 6 bases; J trimming: 0 bases; junction bases outside the gene matches: 12. This CDR3 has 17 amino acids. Germline V gives CDR1 KGHSH, CDR2 LQKENI. The chain's CDR3 is CASSPFGSSGYQETQYF. The CDR3 bases are TGTGCCAGCTCCCCGTTTGGTTCTAGCGGGTACCAAGAGACCCAGTACTTC.

The rearrangement links TRBV5-1 to TRBJ1-5; TRBD1 matches 9 bases. CDR1 is SGHRS, CDR2 YFSETQ, per germline. V shed 4 bases, J shed 4 bases, and the junction held 3 bases outside the gene matches. The CDR3 runs 14 residues. As DNA, the CDR3 is TGCGCCAGCAGCCCGGGGACAGGGAATCAGCCCCAGCATTTT. This encodes CASSPGTGNQPQHF.

The genes are TRBV7-2 and TRBJ1-4; 10 bases fit TRBD1. The V and J ends lost 5 bases and 3 bases, in that order; junction bases with no gene match: 6. This CDR3 has 16 residues. From germline, CDR1 is SGHTA and CDR2 FQGNSA. The CDR3 sequence: CASSPGTGVANEKLFF. CDR3 bases: TGTGCCAGCAGCCCTGGGACAGGGGTGGCTAATGAAAAACTGTTTTTT.

The genes are TRBV4-3 and TRBJ1-2, with D uncertain. The CDR3 extends over 14 amino acids. The germline V and J ends were trimmed by 4 bases and 7 bases, with 16 bases remaining between them. The germline V gene has CDR1 LGHNA and CDR2 YSLEER. CDR3 amino acids: CASSLGGGVGGYTF. The CDR3 region has the DNA TGCGCCAGCAGCCTCGGCGGAGGTGTCGGTGGCTACACCTTC.

This chain links TRBV6-2 or TRBV6-3 with TRBJ1-5; 8 bases are shared with TRBD1. V shed 2 bases, J shed 4 bases, and the junction held 7 bases outside the gene matches. The CDR3 sequence is 16 residues long. The V gene's germline CDR1 is MNHEY and CDR2 SVGEGT. The CDR3 DNA reads as TGTGCCAGCAGTTACGGCGGGACAGGAGTTAATCAGCCCCAGCATTTT. Translation gives CASSYGGTGVNQPQHF.

The chain employs TRBV7-6 and TRBJ1-6; TRBD1 aligns across 7 bases. Germline lookup yields CDR1 SGHVS and CDR2 FNYEAQ. J lost 7 bases, V lost 1 base, and 4 bases had no gene match. The CDR3 extends over 15 amino acids. The CDR3 here is CASSLGQGENSPLHF. The CDR3 DNA reads as TGTGCCAGCAGCTTAGGGCAGGGGGAAAATTCACCCCTCCACTTT.

This chain uses TRBV4-2 with TRBJ1-1, with unresolved D. The CDR3 runs to 16 residues. CDR1 and CDR2 from the germline V gene are LGHNA and YNFKEQ. Trimming shortened V by 2 bases and J by 0 bases, and 13 bases separated the two germline ends. This chain's CDR3 is CASSQSTADMNTEAFF. The DNA for the CDR3 is TGTGCCAGCAGCCAAAGTACAGCTGACATGAACACTGAAGCTTTCTTT.

The rearrangement links TRBV18 to TRBJ2-7; D is undetermined. With 2 bases removed from V and 3 bases from J, the gap between germline ends came to 8 bases. CDR1 and CDR2 (germline): KGHSH, LQKENI. This CDR3 region has 13 residues. CDR3 nucleotide sequence: TGTGCCAGCTCACCATACGTAGACTACGAGCAGTACTTC. Its translation: CASSPYVDYEQYF. Combining the CDR3 with reference TRBV18 and TRBJ2-7 gives the whole variable domain NAGVMQNPRHLVRRRGQEARLRCSPMKGHSHVYWYRQLPEEGLKFMVYLQKENIIDESGMPKERFSAEFPKEGPSILRIQQVVRGDSAAYFCASSPYVDYEQYFGPGTRLTVT.

This chain connects TRBV4-2 to TRBJ2-3; weak D call: TRBD2 (5 bases). V was clipped by 4 bases and J by 2 bases, with 13 bases between them. This CDR3 has 15 residues. Germline V lookup: CDR1 LGHNA, CDR2 YNFKEQ. The CDR3 coding sequence is TGTGCCAGCAGCCCGACCCCGAGGGCCACAGATACGCAGTATTTT. This codes for CASSPTPRATDTQYF.

CDR3 sequence: CASSAGTGVAGYTF. The CDR3 nucleotides are TGTGCCAGCAGCGCCGGGACAGGGGTCGCCGGCTACACCTTC. V and J are TRBV9 and TRBJ1-2; 10 bases are a match to TRBD1. The length of the CDR3 is 14 residues. The trim removed 3 bases at V and 8 bases at J, leaving 7 bases unmatched. CDR1 and CDR2 from the germline V gene are SGDLS and YYNGEE.

This rearrangement joins TRBV11-2 to TRBJ2-5; TRBD2 agrees at 12 bases. Germline CDR1 reads SGHAT; CDR2 reads FQNNGV. V was clipped by 5 bases and J by 5 bases; unmatched bases: 6. This CDR3 is 15 amino acids long. The CDR3 DNA follows: TGTGCCAGCAGCCAGAGACTAGCGGGGGTTGAGACCCAGTACTTC. This encodes CASSQRLAGVETQYF.

The chain carries TRBV19 and TRBJ1-1; D is unclear. This CDR3 spans 14 amino acids. CDR1 is LNHDA and CDR2 is SQIVND in the germline V gene (reference sequence). Trimming stripped 4 bases from V and 0 bases from J, with 9 bases between. In nucleotides, the CDR3 is TGTGCCAGTAGTAATGGGAGGATGAACACTGAAGCTTTCTTT. Its protein is CASSNGRMNTEAFF.

The CDR3 DNA follows: TGTGCCAGCAGCCCCGGCGGGGGGCTGAACTATGGCTACACCTTC. It codes for CASSPGGGLNYGYTF. The chain is built from TRBV11-2 and TRBJ1-2; D is possibly TRBD1 (6 bases). The germline V gene encodes CDR1 SGHAT and CDR2 FQNNGV. Trimming shortened V by 5 bases and J by 2 bases, and 15 bases separated the two germline ends. CDR3 length: 15 amino acids.

The chain uses TRBV19 and TRBJ1-1; D not certain. V lost 3 bases and J lost 7, with 18 bases in between. Germline values: CDR1 LNHDA, CDR2 SQIVND (reference sequence). The CDR3 has 15 amino acids. CDR3 loop: CASSMAGPAGYEAFF. The CDR3 bases are TGTGCCAGTAGTATGGCCGGGCCAGCGGGCTATGAAGCTTTCTTT.

The chain has TRBV10-1 and TRBJ1-1; the match to TRBD1 covers 9 bases. Germline V gene sequence: CDR1 WNHNN, CDR2 SYGVQD (reference sequence). There are 15 residues in the CDR3. The junction had 9 bases not matched to a gene; V was cut back by 3 bases and J by 7 bases. DNA for the CDR3: TGCGCCAGCAGTGACCTGGACAGGGGCGACGGTGAAGCTTTCTTT. Translated: CASSDLDRGDGEAFF.

The J gene is TRBJ2-2, the V gene TRBV4-3; 16 bases line up with TRBD2. The J segment lost 5 bases and the V segment lost 4 bases, leaving 7 bases of the junction unmatched. The CDR3 has 18 amino acids. Germline V gene sequence: CDR1 LGHNA, CDR2 YSLEER. The DNA of the CDR3 is TGCGCCAGCAGCCGAGGGACTAGCGGGGGGGCATGGACCGGGGAGCTGTTTTTT. Translating gives CASSRGTSGGAWTGELFF.